This T cell receptor (beta chain) emerged from a study of blood T cell repertoires in COVID-19. Assay used: immunoSEQ multiplex PCR; TCRdb lists only in-frame clones, some missing. The sample records roughly 190,000 clones, about 90% being singletons. Germline V CDR1 and CDR2: SGHTA, FQGNSA. V lost 3 bases and J 4 bases, leaving 12 bases between the germline ends. The CDR3 runs 14 residues. The sequence was obtained from a woman aged 25 to 39 who had recovered from COVID-19. What was sequenced was PBMCs or T cells enriched from blood (not recorded which). The V and J genes are TRBV7-2 and TRBJ1-2, with a tentative D call TRBD1 (5 bases). CDR3 nucleotides: TGTGCCAGCAGCTTGGACCGTCAGGGCTATGGCTACACCTTC. Translation: CASSLDRQGYGYTF.